This T cell receptor (beta chain) emerged from a study of T cell repertoires in cytomegalovirus infection (dated by TCRdb to about 2019). In the study overall: The peptide stimulations were aimed at well-studied HLA-B-restricted epitopes as well as recently identified HLA-C-restricted CMV epitopes, whose presentation resists viral immunomodulation. Donor HLA type was relevant to the analysis, as public TCR beta signatures indicated carriage of CMV infection together with the matching HLA type. The study at large found these results: The ex vivo response was dominated by HLA-C-restricted CMV-specific TCR beta clonotypes, and the single most frequent clonotype in two of eight donors was supplied by these HLA-C-restricted clonotypes. In both this cohort and an independent roughly 350-donor cohort, the cumulative frequency of public TCR beta family members distinguished carriers of CMV infection plus the relevant HLA type.

This clonotype was picked up a small number of times. Its antigen is unknown. No base qualities exist here, and no much larger clone lies one base off it. The listed sequencing device is Illumina HiSeq 1500. TCRdb's own reprocessing of the public reads used fastp at Q25 and MiXCR and kept productive beta chains. Identical CDR3 proteins give one entry, which carries the most common genes and DNA. Counted in this sample were hundreds of thousands of distinct CDR3 sequences; 25% to 30% of them appeared once. The ten largest clones add up to approximately 20% of the sample. This sample's treatment or condition label indicates: in vitro stimulation with specific CMV peptide epitopes to enrich CMV-specific T cells. CDR1 and CDR2 were assigned from the germline V gene as SGHTA and FQGNSA. The CDR3 covers 14 residues, taking in both the cysteine and the phenylalanine. Only the CDR3 DNA is retained, 42 bases long and in frame from the first base. Compared with germline, V lacks 5 bases and J lacks 5 bases; bases without a gene match: 7.

Sequenced here: cultured PBMCs, sampled from culture after CMV antigen stimulation. The receptor was isolated from a human donor in good health (CMV status not recorded). Some clones in this sample may be carry-over from other donors' samples. The rearranged chain carries TRBV7-2 and TRBJ2-7; 9 junctional bases match TRBD2. The CDR3 here reads CASSPTGLAHEQYF. The DNA sequence reads TGTGCCAGCAGCCCCACGGGACTAGCCCACGAGCAGTACTTC.